This is a list of T cell receptor beta chains from one sample in a study of T cell clones after liver transplantation. Assay: immunoSEQ multiplex PCR; the TCRdb copy retains only in-frame clones and omits some. The sample yields around 77,000 clones, 80% seen once. This specimen was CD4+ T cells from blood, taken 12 months after liver transplant. These TCRs come from a human patient who received a liver transplant. The T cells may partly be graft donor cells. Both conserved end residues are part of each CDR3. The D gene is left open where the match is weak. Only part of the rows carry a size: once, few, many, or a class if the clone is expanded.

.	TRBV2	TRBJ2-5	.	CASSERAGLETQYF	TGTGCCAGCAGTGAACGCGCGGGCCTAGAGACCCAGTACTTC
TRBD2	TRBV5-1	TRBJ2-1	.	CASSSLGTSSNEQFF	TGCGCCAGCAGCTCCTTAGGGACTAGCTCCAATGAGCAGTTCTTC
.	TRBV7-6	TRBJ2-3	.	CASSLDAADSTDTQYF	TGTGCCAGCAGCTTAGACGCGGCTGATAGCACAGATACGCAGTATTTT
.	TRBV5-1	TRBJ2-5	.	CASSPPVVQETQYF	TGCGCCAGCAGCCCACCCGTCGTCCAAGAGACCCAGTACTTC
TRBD2	TRBV18	TRBJ2-3	.	CASSPQSSGRASGTDTQYF	TGTGCCAGCTCACCACAGTCCAGCGGGAGGGCCTCCGGAACAGATACGCAGTATTTT
.	TRBV5-8	TRBJ1-1	.	CASSGGTVASEAFF	TGTGCCAGCAGCGGAGGGACCGTAGCTTCTGAAGCTTTCTTT
.	TRBV2	TRBJ2-1	few	CASQIHSEADEQFF	TGTGCCAGCCAAATTCATAGTGAGGCGGATGAGCAGTTCTTC
.	TRBV6-1	TRBJ1-1	.	CASSEARKRQLPRNTEAFF	TGTGCCAGCAGTGAAGCGAGGAAGAGACAGCTCCCCCGGAACACTGAAGCTTTCTTT
.	TRBV5-1	TRBJ1-2	.	CASSLVVNYGYTF	TGCGCCAGCAGCTTGGTTGTTAACTATGGCTACACCTTC
TRBD2	TRBV4-3	TRBJ2-3	few	CASSQAGTSGSRRDTQYF	TGCGCCAGCAGCCAAGCAGGGACTAGCGGGAGTAGGAGAGATACGCAGTATTTT
.	TRBV28	TRBJ2-1	.	CASSPDSRGDEQFF	TGTGCCAGCAGTCCCGACTCCAGGGGCGATGAGCAGTTCTTC
.	TRBV23-1	TRBJ2-7	.	CASSLGTISALYEQYF	TGCGCCAGCAGTCTCGGAACAATCAGCGCCCTATACGAGCAGTACTTC
.	TRBV28	TRBJ1-5	.	CASSLRGAQDQPQHF	TGTGCCAGCAGTTTAAGGGGGGCGCAGGATCAGCCCCAGCATTTT
.	TRBV29-1	TRBJ1-4	.	CSASAGDEKLFF	TGCAGCGCGAGCGCTGGGGATGAAAAACTGTTTTTT
.	TRBV2	TRBJ2-7	.	CASLAFGYEQYF	TGTGCCAGCCTCGCTTTTGGGTACGAGCAGTACTTC
.	TRBV7-3	TRBJ2-5	.	CASSLRDTETQYF	TGTGCCAGCAGCTTAAGGGACACCGAGACCCAGTACTTC
TRBD1	TRBV19	TRBJ2-1	.	CASSDPRQGASYNEQFF	TGTGCCAGTAGTGACCCTAGGCAGGGGGCCTCCTACAATGAGCAGTTCTTC
.	TRBV29-1	TRBJ2-5	.	CSALTGETQYF	TGCAGCGCCCTAACGGGAGAGACCCAGTACTTC
.	TRBV21-1	TRBJ1-5	.	CASSPTDTTGRGGNQPQHF	TGTGCCAGCAGCCCCACCGACACGACAGGGAGAGGGGGTAATCAGCCCCAGCATTTT
TRBD2	TRBV7-6	TRBJ2-5	.	CASSSGGGETQYF	TGTGCCAGCAGCTCTGGGGGGGGAGAGACCCAGTACTTC
TRBD1	TRBV6-1	TRBJ1-1	.	CASSKSRDSEAFF	TGTGCCAGCAGCAAAAGTAGGGACAGTGAAGCTTTCTTT
.	TRBV7-2	TRBJ2-1	.	CASSLAQTDNEQFF	TGTGCCAGCAGCTTAGCTCAAACCGACAATGAGCAGTTCTTC
.	TRBV28	TRBJ2-7	.	CASSLWGSSYEQYF	TGTGCCAGCAGTTTATGGGGAAGCTCCTACGAGCAGTACTTC
.	TRBV6-1	TRBJ1-5	.	CASSLTDVYPQHF	TGTGCCAGCAGCCTAACCGATGTTTATCCCCAGCATTTT
.	TRBV5-1	TRBJ1-6	once	CASSLDLGLFILHF	TGCGCCAGCAGCTTGGACCTCGGGCTCTTCATCCTCCACTTT
.	TRBV5-1	TRBJ1-4	.	CASSLVFF	TGCGCCAGCAGCTTGGTTTTTTTT
.	TRBV27	TRBJ2-2	.	CASTYYPKRTGELFF	TGTGCCAGCACCTACTACCCGAAGCGCACCGGGGAGCTGTTTTTT
TRBD2	TRBV11-3	TRBJ2-1	.	CASSGSLAGGGQFF	TGTGCCAGCAGCGGGTCCCTAGCGGGAGGGGGGCAGTTCTTC